These 30 T cell receptor beta chains were all obtained from the same sample, sequenced in a study of blood T cell repertoires in COVID-19. Sequencing was performed with immunoSEQ multiplex PCR; in TCRdb, only in-frame clones are kept and a portion is missing. The profile shows 220,000 or so clones, approximately 85% of them singletons. Sequencing used peripheral blood. All receptors derive from a middle-aged man who had recovered from COVID-19.

The chain joins TRBV15 to TRBJ2-1; 11 bases line up with TRBD2. Germline V gene lookup returns CDR1 LNHNV and CDR2 YYDKDF (reference sequence). The junction had 7 bases not matched to a gene; V was cut back by 1 base and J by 8 bases. CDR3 length equals 16 residues. The CDR3: CATSRATSGRGHEQFF. The DNA for the CDR3 is TGTGCCACCAGCAGAGCAACTAGCGGGAGAGGTCATGAGCAGTTCTTC. Full variable domain (remainder filled in from reference TRBV15 and TRBJ2-1): DAMVIQNPRYQVTQFGKPVTLSCSQTLNHNVMYWYQQKSSQAPKLLFHYYDKDFNNEADTPDNFQSRRPNTSFCFLDIRSPGLGDTAMYLCATSRATSGRGHEQFFGPGTRLTVL.

The J gene is TRBJ2-7, the V gene TRBV7-9; a possible D gene is TRBD1 (5 bases). The length of the CDR3 is 12 residues. V lost 6 bases and J lost 4, with 10 bases in between. Germline CDR1 reads SEHNR; CDR2 reads FQNEAQ (reference sequence). The CDR3 DNA reads TGTGCCAGCAGTCTAAGGGGATACGAGCAGTACTTC. Protein: CASSLRGYEQYF.

This chain joins TRBV29-1 and TRBJ2-7; 9 nucleotides agree with TRBD1. The CDR3 has 12 residues. V gave up 4 bases and J gave up 3 bases; unmatched junction bases: 1. Germline CDR1 is SQVTM and CDR2 is ANQGSEA. The CDR3 nucleotides are TGCAGCGTTGGGGGACAGGGCTACGAGCAGTACTTC. Its translation is CSVGGQGYEQYF.

The chain uses TRBV5-1 and TRBJ2-7, with D possibly being TRBD2 (5 bases). The CDR3 length is 13 residues. Between the trimmed V and J ends, which lost 4 bases and 3 bases, there was a span of 11 bases. CDR1 and CDR2 (germline): SGHRS, YFSETQ. DNA for the CDR3: TGCGCCAGCAGCGACCAAGGGAGCTACGAGCAGTACTTC. Protein sequence: CASSDQGSYEQYF.

The V and J genes are TRBV6-5 and TRBJ1-5; TRBD1 matches at 8 bases. The junction had 12 bases not matched to a gene; V was cut back by 2 bases and J by 15 bases. This CDR3 is built from 14 residues. Germline V gene data show CDR1 as MNHEY and CDR2 as SVGAGI. In DNA, the CDR3 is TGTGCCAGCAGTTACGGGGGACAGGTGGGGGTGTTGCATTTT. Its protein is CASSYGGQVGVLHF.

The chain uses TRBV6-5 and TRBJ2-1; TRBD2 matches 11 bases. This CDR3 has 15 amino acids. Germline loops: CDR1 MNHEY, CDR2 SVGAGI. The V and J ends lost 10 bases and 6 bases, in that order; junction bases with no gene match: 11. The CDR3 DNA reads as TGTGCCACCATAGCGGGAGGGAAGGGGGTCAATGAGCAGTTCTTC. Its protein product is CATIAGGKGVNEQFF.

This chain connects TRBV5-1 to TRBJ2-2, with 9 bases matching TRBD1. V was clipped by 5 bases and J by 2 bases; unmatched bases: 4. The germline V gene has CDR1 SGHRS and CDR2 YFSETQ. CDR3 size: 15 residues. CDR3 sequence: CASRRTGVNTGELFF. The DNA for the CDR3 is TGCGCCAGCAGGAGGACAGGGGTAAACACCGGGGAGCTGTTTTTT.

V is TRBV19 and J is TRBJ2-5; TRBD1 matches at 9 bases. Per germline, CDR1 LNHDA and CDR2 SQIVND (reference sequence). CDR3 length equals 16 residues. V was pared by 8 bases and J by 2 bases, with 12 bases of the junction left unmatched. The CDR3: CASGTSLTGGQETQYF. The CDR3 bases are TGTGCCAGTGGAACATCCCTGACAGGGGGGCAAGAGACCCAGTACTTC.

V usage is TRBV7-9 and J usage is TRBJ1-4, with D perhaps TRBD1 (5 bases). Trimming pared 1 base from V and 0 bases from J, leaving 6 bases between. Germline V CDR1 and CDR2: SEHNR, FQNEAQ (reference sequence). The CDR3 consists of 15 residues. CDR3 sequence reads: CASSLGQSTNEKLFF. In DNA form, the CDR3 reads TGTGCCAGCAGCTTAGGACAGTCAACTAATGAAAAACTGTTTTTT.

The chain recombines TRBV18 with TRBJ2-6; D not certain. The germline CDR1 and CDR2 sequences are KGHSH and LQKENI. With 1 base removed from V and 4 bases from J, the gap between germline ends came to 11 bases. There are 16 residues in the CDR3. The CDR3 loop is CASSPLSTSGANVLTF. DNA for the CDR3: TGTGCCAGCTCACCACTATCAACATCAGGGGCCAACGTCCTGACTTTC.

This clone was detected only once. The DNA for the CDR3 is TGCAGCGTTGAGGCTTCTAGCGGGGACTCCTACAATGAGCAGTTCTTC. This sequence encodes CSVEASSGDSYNEQFF. The V gene is TRBV29-1, the J gene TRBJ2-1, with 9 bases that match TRBD2. This CDR3 is built from 16 residues. The V segment lost 3 bases and the J segment 0 bases; nucleotides outside the gene matches: 6. Germline V lookup: CDR1 SQVTM, CDR2 ANQGSEA.

The J gene is TRBJ2-1, the V gene TRBV19; weak D call: TRBD2 (6 bases). Germline lookup yields CDR1 LNHDA and CDR2 SQIVND (reference sequence). Deletions cut 3 bases from V and 6 bases from J, with 9 bases between. The CDR3 covers 13 residues. The CDR3 loop reads CASSMKGLNEQFF. The CDR3, as DNA: TGTGCCAGTAGTATGAAGGGACTCAATGAGCAGTTCTTC.

The rearrangement joins TRBV10-2 to TRBJ1-1; 10 bases fit TRBD1. Germline V gene data show CDR1 as WSHSY and CDR2 as SAAADI. CDR3 length equals 15 residues. Trimming took 3 bases from V and 9 from J; bases not matched to a gene: 10. CDR3 residues: CASSEKGQGRFQAFF. The DNA of the CDR3 is TGCGCCAGCAGTGAAAAGGGACAGGGGAGATTTCAAGCTTTCTTT.

The CDR3 reads CASSQGRLAGVTDTQYF. In nucleotides, the CDR3 is TGTGCCAGCAGCCAAGGGCGGTTGGCGGGAGTCACAGATACGCAGTATTTT. V is TRBV3-1 (or the pseudogene TRBV3-2) and J is TRBJ2-3; 7 bases align to TRBD2. The length of the CDR3 is 17 residues. Per the germline V gene, CDR1 is LGHDT and CDR2 is YNNKEL (reference sequence). J gave up 2 bases and V 1 base, and 9 bases lay outside the gene matches.

The chain uses TRBV7-2 and TRBJ1-6; no clear D gene. V lost 2 bases and J lost 9, with 14 bases in between. Germline assignment: CDR1 SGHTA and CDR2 FQGNSA. This CDR3 has 15 amino acids. As DNA, the CDR3 is TGTGCCAGCAGCTTAAGTCTGGCAGATTCTTCACCCCTCCACTTT. Its protein is CASSLSLADSSPLHF.

The CDR3 sequence: CASSPSGHTIYSGANVLTF. As DNA, the CDR3 is TGTGCCAGCTCACCTTCAGGGCACACCATCTACTCTGGGGCCAACGTCCTGACTTTC. V is TRBV18 and J is TRBJ2-6; possibly TRBD1 for D (5 bases). The CDR3 extends over 19 amino acids. Trimming left V 3 bases short and J 0 bases short, with 18 bases between. Per the germline V gene, CDR1 is KGHSH and CDR2 is LQKENI.

A note on this clone: The same CDR3 can be traced to other DNA sequences in this sample. The chain recombines TRBV6-5 with TRBJ2-1; 11 bases map to TRBD1. CDR1 is MNHEY, CDR2 SVGAGI, per germline. The CDR3 contains 15 residues. The V and J ends lost 6 bases and 2 bases, in that order; junction bases with no gene match: 3. The CDR3 DNA reads as TGTGCCAGCAGCACGGACAGGGGGCCCTACAATGAGCAGTTCTTC. Its translation: CASSTDRGPYNEQFF.

The chain has TRBV27 and TRBJ2-7; TRBD1 matches 8 bases. The CDR3 covers 14 residues. Germline V gene data show CDR1 as MNHEY and CDR2 as SMNVEV (reference sequence). V trimming: 4 bases; J trimming: 2 bases; junction bases outside the gene matches: 4. CDR3 sequence reads: CASSSWTGTYEQYF. The CDR3 nucleotides read TGTGCCAGCAGTTCCTGGACAGGGACCTACGAGCAGTACTTC.

V gene TRBV29-1 combines with J gene TRBJ2-1; TRBD1 might be the D (6 bases). Looked up from germline, CDR1 is SQVTM and CDR2 is ANQGSEA. V lost 7 bases, J lost 5 bases, and 15 bases lay in between. This CDR3 is 13 amino acids long. The CDR3 loop is CSANRAGHNEQFF. The CDR3 nucleotides are TGCAGCGCGAACAGGGCGGGTCACAATGAGCAGTTCTTC.

This clone was seen only once. The chain carries TRBV3-1 (or the pseudogene TRBV3-2) and TRBJ2-7; 8 bases fit TRBD2. Per germline, CDR1 LGHDT and CDR2 YNNKEL (reference sequence). This CDR3 has 15 residues. Trimming cost V 1 base and J 2 bases; bases outside gene matches: 4. CDR3 amino acids: CASSQGPGGPYEQYF. The CDR3 DNA is TGTGCCAGCAGCCAAGGACCGGGAGGGCCCTACGAGCAGTACTTC.

The genes are TRBV27 and TRBJ1-6; D might be TRBD1 (5 bases). Germline V gene sequence: CDR1 MNHEY, CDR2 SMNVEV (reference sequence). The CDR3 is 14 residues long. With 0 bases removed from V and 9 bases from J, the gap between germline ends came to 9 bases. For the CDR3, the DNA is TGTGCCAGCAGTTTATCGGGACTGGGTTCACCCCTCCACTTT. Translating gives CASSLSGLGSPLHF.

This clone has only one observation. This chain links TRBV28 with TRBJ1-2; tentative D call: TRBD1 (6 bases). Germline assignment: CDR1 MDHEN and CDR2 SYDVKM. The CDR3 is made up of 15 amino acids. Trimming stripped 2 bases from V and 6 bases from J, with 16 bases between. The CDR3 DNA reads TGTGCCAGCAGTTTAATTGCCCGGCAGGGGAATGGCTACACCTTC. Translation gives CASSLIARQGNGYTF.

The rearrangement joins TRBV7-9 to TRBJ2-1, with 8 bases identical to TRBD2. V shed 2 bases and J 5 bases; nucleotides not matched to a gene: 5. Germline assignment: CDR1 SEHNR and CDR2 FQNEAQ (reference sequence). The CDR3 extends over 15 amino acids. CDR3 region: CASSLRTSPDNEQFF. CDR3 sequence (DNA): TGTGCCAGCAGCTTAAGGACTAGCCCCGACAATGAGCAGTTCTTC.

V is TRBV15 and J is TRBJ2-1; no clear D gene. Germline V gene data show CDR1 as LNHNV and CDR2 as YYDKDF (reference sequence). The CDR3 is 17 residues long. Trimming stripped 0 bases from V and 0 bases from J, with 12 bases between. As DNA, the CDR3 is TGTGCCACCAGCAGAGATCGAGGCAGCCTCTCCTACAATGAGCAGTTCTTC. Translation: CATSRDRGSLSYNEQFF.

V and J are TRBV28 and TRBJ1-1; D gene ambiguous. Germline CDR1 MDHEN, CDR2 SYDVKM. Trimming cost V 6 bases and J 0 bases, with 11 bases left between them. The CDR3 spans 14 residues. The CDR3 DNA reads as TGTGCCAGCAGAGCCGTGCAGGTGAACACTGAAGCTTTCTTT. Encoded protein: CASRAVQVNTEAFF.

The chain joins TRBV24-1 to TRBJ2-5, with TRBD2 matching over 7 bases. This CDR3 is 18 amino acids long. Germline V lookup: CDR1 KGHDR, CDR2 SFDVKD. V lost 3 bases to trimming and J lost 3 bases; unmatched junction nucleotides: 15. CDR3 loop: CATSDTPLGSGYEETQYF. As DNA, the CDR3 is TGTGCCACCAGTGATACACCCCTCGGTAGCGGGTACGAAGAGACCCAGTACTTC.

The rearrangement links TRBV5-4 to TRBJ2-1; 9 bases are shared with TRBD1. CDR1 and CDR2 from the germline V gene are SGHNT and YYREEE (reference sequence). V gave up 4 bases and J gave up 6 bases; unmatched junction bases: 14. This CDR3 region has 17 residues. CDR3 nucleotide sequence: TGTGCCAGCAGCCGGAATAAACAGGGGGCCCGGTCCAATGAGCAGTTCTTC. The encoded protein is CASSRNKQGARSNEQFF.

This chain joins TRBV7-2 and TRBJ2-2; 10 nucleotides agree with TRBD2. The CDR3 contains 18 residues. Trimming cost V 1 base and J 4 bases; bases outside gene matches: 9. The germline gives CDR1 SGHTA, CDR2 FQGNSA. CDR3 region: CASSLVKLAGRGTGELFF. CDR3 coding DNA: TGTGCCAGCAGCTTAGTTAAACTAGCGGGACGGGGCACCGGGGAGCTGTTTTTT.

This clone was found a few times. CDR3 in DNA: TGTGCCAGCAGCAACCGGCGGGTACAGTACTTC. Protein sequence: CASSNRRVQYF. This chain uses TRBV6-5 with TRBJ2-7, with D possibly being TRBD2 (5 bases). Germline V gene lookup returns CDR1 MNHEY and CDR2 SVGAGI. Trimming pared 6 bases from V and 10 bases from J, leaving 13 bases between. The CDR3 spans 11 residues.

The chain employs TRBV11-2 and TRBJ2-1, with a tentative D call TRBD2 (5 bases). This CDR3 has 18 residues. Germline values: CDR1 SGHAT, CDR2 FQNNGV. V was shortened by 0 bases and J by 0 bases, with 15 bases between the two germline ends. The CDR3 DNA follows: TGTGCCAGCAGCTTAGACAGGACTGGAGTTAGCTCCTACAATGAGCAGTTCTTC. This sequence encodes CASSLDRTGVSSYNEQFF.